This T cell receptor (beta chain) was documented in a study of cytomegalovirus exposure and HLA in healthy donors. Study findings and constraints: In vitro checks showed that three CMV-associated chains really do target CMV antigens.

As regards this clone: Its antigen remains unidentified.

Produced via immunoSEQ multiplex PCR; TCRdb's table is partial and in-frame only. This table holds 110,000 to 150,000 clones, approximately 90% found once. The V gene lost 3 bases and the J gene lost 3 bases, with 15 bases spanning the gap. Germline loops: CDR1 MNHEY, CDR2 SMNVEV (reference sequence). The length of the CDR3 is 16 residues. The donors were part of the 120-subject validation cohort, which stood apart from the approximately 640-subject first cohort. The TCR comes from a woman aged 25 to 39 in good health and CMV-seropositive. The sample comprised PBMCs. V usage is TRBV27 and J usage is TRBJ1-5; D uncertain. The CDR3 reads CASSFIRDRVNQPQHF. The CDR3 DNA follows: TGTGCCAGCAGTTTTATCCGGGATAGGGTCAATCAGCCCCAGCATTTT.